The subject of this entry is one T cell receptor beta chain. Its cognate antigen is unknown. Germline CDR1 reads LGHDT; CDR2 reads YNNKEL (reference sequence). The length of the CDR3 is 15 residues. V was shortened by 2 bases and J by 5 bases, with 13 bases between the two germline ends. Some clones are missing from TCRdb's copy, which holds only in-frame ones; the method was immunoSEQ multiplex PCR. The sample lists some 150,000 clones; around nine tenths were seen once. The data were obtained in a study of T cell responses to AZD1222 COVID-19 vaccine. Points from the study as a whole: At baseline, just six AZD1222 recipients tested seropositive.

Sequencing was performed on peripheral blood, taken on day 0 of AZD1222 vaccination. This chain uses TRBV3-1 (or the pseudogene TRBV3-2) with TRBJ2-1, with D tentatively TRBD2 (5 bases). The TCR originated in an adult in good health. The CDR3 DNA reads TGTGCCAGCAGCCAATGGGCGGGTATAGACAATGAGCAGTTCTTC. This sequence encodes CASSQWAGIDNEQFF.